Listed below are T cell receptor beta chains from one sample, sequenced in a study of post-analysis software for immune sequencing data. TCRdb re-called the PCR reads with MiXCR, one entry per CDR3 protein. The data contain roughly 730,000 distinct CDR3 sequences, 25% to 30% of them singletons. Material for sequencing was blood. The receptors shown here come from a girl aged 10 to 17 with multiple sclerosis. The CDR3 runs from the conserved cysteine through the conserved F or W.

length,J,V,CDR3
15,TRBJ2-7,TRBV10-3,CTISESEGFIYEQYF
15,TRBJ2-1,TRBV5-5,CASRSGSRVYNEQFF
13,TRBJ2-7,TRBV20-1,CSANSGTFPEQYF
19,TRBJ2-3,TRBV6-1,CASSEAINIQGHSTDTQYF
14,TRBJ2-3,TRBV29-1,CSVLPGQITDTQYF
15,TRBJ1-2,TRBV5-1,CASSLPGQGALGYTF
12,TRBJ2-4,TRBV29-1,CSAVGVEHIQYF
14,TRBJ2-1,TRBV29-1,CSVEGAGGIYEQFF
15,TRBJ2-7,TRBV10-3,CAIRVGTSGSDEQYF
13,TRBJ1-1,TRBV28,CASSWSPSSEAFF
19,-,TRBV10-3,CAISESRSRGLRPQETQFF
15,TRBJ2-5,TRBV9,CASSVRTSAGETQYF
11,TRBJ2-1,TRBV9,CASSEDGEQFF
16,TRBJ2-3,TRBV6-6,CASSIPGDPAGDTQYF
14,TRBJ2-3,TRBV5-1,CASRRTGDTDTQYF
14,TRBJ2-7,TRBV27,CASSLYRASYEQYF
16,TRBJ2-1,TRBV7-7,CASSTHSGRSHNEQFF
14,TRBJ2-1,TRBV2,CASIGGLAYNEQFF
14,TRBJ2-1,TRBV28,CASSLLSSYNEQFF
15,TRBJ1-2,TRBV3-1,CASSQRGRQGDGYTF
18,TRBJ1-6,TRBV6-5,CASSYSSGAASYNSPLHF
15,TRBJ2-5,TRBV3-1,CASSQAKTSGETQYF
15,TRBJ2-3,TRBV5-1,CASSLQGFSTDTQYF
13,TRBJ1-1,TRBV6-6,CASSGTGGNEAFF
15,TRBJ2-7,TRBV5-8,CASSSPRAEGCEQYF
13,TRBJ2-5,TRBV20-1,CSARTALRETQYF
14,TRBJ2-3,TRBV5-1,CASMGGPEADTQYF
15,TRBJ1-2,TRBV5-1,CASSLDSGTADGYTF
12,TRBJ2-1,TRBV15,CATSLAYNEQFF
15,TRBJ2-7,TRBV3-1,CASSLQGASSYEQYF
17,TRBJ2-3,TRBV5-1,CASGPDTGVRRADTQYF
15,TRBJ1-5,TRBV29-1,CSVGGAGEGNQPQHF
15,TRBJ1-1,TRBV6-2/TRBV6-3,CASSARTAPGTEAFF
12,TRBJ2-3,TRBV20-1,CSAREWGDTQYF
13,TRBJ2-7,TRBV2,CASSFNTREEQYF
14,TRBJ2-7,TRBV10-3,CAISGTGSSYEQYF
16,TRBJ2-1,TRBV6-2/TRBV6-3,CASRFKSGGAIDEQFF
15,TRBJ2-5,TRBV19,CASSIESGRGETQYF
15,TRBJ2-1,TRBV7-9,CASSPSPGQSNEQFF
16,TRBJ2-3,TRBV6-5,CASSYGVGLSTDTQYF
14,TRBJ2-5,TRBV25-1,CASSDTGIQETQYF
16,TRBJ1-2,TRBV7-2,CASTESDRGPGYGYTF
15,TRBJ2-3,TRBV5-6,CASSLGQGDTDTQYF
15,TRBJ1-5,TRBV21-1,CASSGSVRVYQPQHF
13,TRBJ1-1,TRBV29-1,CSVGRGQNTEAFF
16,TRBJ1-2,TRBV7-2,CASSHRGGMALYGYTF
17,TRBJ2-5,TRBV5-1,CASSLLETPSAQETQYF